A selection of T cell receptor beta chains follows, all from one sample in a study of blood T cell repertoires in COVID-19. Clones were sequenced by immunoSEQ multiplex PCR, and TCRdb holds only the in-frame ones, with some missing. Of about 160,000 clones listed, around 84% are singletons. The material sequenced was peripheral blood. These receptors were taken from a human donor with acute or convalescent COVID-19. The donor label of this sample is uncertain. The CDR3 runs from the conserved cysteine through the conserved F or W. The D gene is left open where the match is weak. A row's size may be missing; if present it is once, few, many or a size class.

TGTGCCAGCAGTAGGGGACAGGGTAGCAATCAGCCCCAGCATTTT	CASSRGQGSNQPQHF	TRBJ1-5	TRBV6-5	15	TRBD1	-
TGTGCCTGGAGGAGCCGGGACAGGGGCTTGGCGAACACCGGGGAGCTGTTTTTT	CAWRSRDRGLANTGELFF	TRBJ2-2	TRBV30	18	TRBD1	-
TGTGCCACTCAAGGGGGGTCCTTACAGGGGGCTTTCTTT	CATQGGSLQGAFF	TRBJ1-1	TRBV5-8	13	TRBD1	once
TGTGCCTGGAGCGGGGGATACACCGGGGAGCTGTTTTTT	CAWSGGYTGELFF	TRBJ2-2	TRBV30	13	-	-
TGTGCCTGGAGTGGGCCTGGCCCTCAGTATTTT	CAWSGPGPQYF	TRBJ2-3	TRBV30	11	-	-
TGCGCCAGCAGCCTGGACAGCCGGGGAGATACGCAGTATTTT	CASSLDSRGDTQYF	TRBJ2-3	TRBV5-1	14	-	-
TGTGCCAGCAGCCGGGGGCTTAGGGGCAAAGTGGTCTATGGCTACACCTTC	CASSRGLRGKVVYGYTF	TRBJ1-2	TRBV7-8	17	-	-
TGTGCCAGCAGGGTTAGGGGGCTACCCGAGGGGACCCAGTACTTC	CASRVRGLPEGTQYF	TRBJ2-5	TRBV27	15	TRBD1	once
TGCGCCAGCAGCTTGGGAGTGAGTGGGGGGTTCCCAGATACGCAGTATTTT	CASSLGVSGGFPDTQYF	TRBJ2-3	TRBV5-1	17	-	once
TGTGCCAGCAGTTACGAGGAGCCCGGGGAGCTGTTTTTT	CASSYEEPGELFF	TRBJ2-2	TRBV6-5	13	-	-
TGTGCCAGCAGTGACGACGGCGCAGGCACATTATATGGCTACACCTTC	CASSDDGAGTLYGYTF	TRBJ1-2	TRBV2	16	-	-
TGTGCCAGTAGTATACCAGGGGCGGTCGGAAACACCATATATTTT	CASSIPGAVGNTIYF	TRBJ1-3	TRBV19	15	-	-
TGTGCCAGCAGTCGGACAGGGGGTAGTAATTCACCCCTCCACTTT	CASSRTGGSNSPLHF	TRBJ1-6	TRBV25-1	15	TRBD1	-
TGTGCCAGCAGCCCCCCGGGACAGGGTGACACCGGGGAGCTGTTTTTT	CASSPPGQGDTGELFF	TRBJ2-2	TRBV7-2	16	TRBD1	few
TGTGCCACCTCAGGGGATAGCAATCAGCCCCAGCATTTT	CATSGDSNQPQHF	TRBJ1-5	TRBV28	13	-	-
TGTGCCAGCAGCTTGCAGGGATTCGACGGCTACACCTTC	CASSLQGFDGYTF	TRBJ1-2	TRBV5-5	13	-	-
TGTGCCAGCAGCGGAAGGACTGGCCCCCAAGGGACCCAGTACTTC	CASSGRTGPQGTQYF	TRBJ2-5	TRBV9	15	-	-
TGTGCCAGCAGCTTCGGGACTAGCGGGGGCCCCAACACCGGGGAGCTGTTTTTT	CASSFGTSGGPNTGELFF	TRBJ2-2	TRBV5-4	18	TRBD2	once
TGCGCCAGCAGTCGAAGCCCCCTTACCCTGAACAATGAGCAGTTCTTC	CASSRSPLTLNNEQFF	TRBJ2-1	TRBV4-1	16	-	-
TGTGCCAGCAGCTTTTTTCCCCCGAGTTATGTGTACTTC	CASSFFPPSYVYF	TRBJ2-4	TRBV7-2	13	-	-